The 26 T cell receptor beta chains below come from one sample, sequenced in a study of T-cell reconstitution after alpha-beta-depleted transplantation in children. Preparation of the TCRbeta library used unique molecular identifiers. TCRdb itself ran the PCR reads through MiXCR, one entry per CDR3 protein. Among some 590,000 distinct CDR3 sequences listed, 10% to 13% were seen once. The source material was PBMCs from the stem cell graft donor, sampled from the stem cell graft. Every receptor here comes from a human donor who donated a stem cell graft to a child with acute myeloid leukemia.

This clonotype was observed a handful of times. The chain recombines TRBV12-3 or TRBV12-4 with TRBJ1-3; 7 bases match TRBD1. V lost 2 bases and J lost 4; bases outside the gene matches: 8. The CDR3 consists of 16 residues. The CDR3 loop reads CASSLSYRQGGNTIYF. Written as DNA, the CDR3 is TGTGCCAGCAGTTTAAGCTATAGACAGGGAGGAAACACCATATATTTT.

The gene calls are TRBV29-1 and TRBJ2-7; 8 bases map to TRBD1. The J segment lost 2 bases and the V segment lost 7 bases, leaving 4 bases of the junction unmatched. The CDR3 extends over 12 amino acids. Germline CDR1 SQVTM, CDR2 ANQGSEA. The CDR3 region is CSAGQGTYEQYF. In DNA form, the CDR3 reads TGCAGCGCCGGACAGGGAACCTACGAGCAGTACTTC.

J is TRBJ1-1 and V is TRBV28, with D perhaps matching TRBD1 (5 bases). The CDR3 is made up of 12 amino acids. CDR1 and CDR2 (germline): MDHEN, SYDVKM. Trimming removed 5 bases at V and 7 bases at J, with 11 bases between. The CDR3 DNA follows: TGTGCCAGCAGTGCCGGGACGGTTGAAGCTTTCTTT. It encodes CASSAGTVEAFF.

The chain carries TRBV20-1 and TRBJ1-5; the match to TRBD1 covers 11 bases. This CDR3 spans 16 amino acids. Germline V CDR1 and CDR2: DFQATT, SNEGSKA (reference sequence). The junction had 10 bases not matched to a gene; V was cut back by 3 bases and J by 6 bases. The CDR3 loop reads CSARKDRGPLSQPQHF. For the CDR3, the DNA is TGCAGTGCTAGGAAGGACAGGGGGCCCCTGTCTCAGCCCCAGCATTTT.

This clonotype was seen a few times. This rearrangement joins TRBV6-6 to TRBJ2-7, with TRBD1 identical over 10 bases. The germline V gene has CDR1 MNHNY and CDR2 SVGAGI (reference sequence). V was clipped by 5 bases and J by 6 bases; unmatched bases: 4. The CDR3 extends over 13 amino acids. CDR3 amino acids: CASSAGTGAEQYF. The DNA for the CDR3 is TGTGCCAGCAGTGCCGGGACAGGGGCCGAGCAGTACTTC.

The J gene is TRBJ2-1, the V gene TRBV6-2 or TRBV6-3; D call uncertain. The germline V gene encodes CDR1 MNHEY and CDR2 SVGEGT. The CDR3 totals 14 residues. V was clipped by 6 bases and J by 6 bases, with 15 bases between them. The CDR3: CASRIIEASNEQFF. The CDR3 DNA follows: TGTGCCAGCAGGATTATAGAGGCTAGCAATGAGCAGTTCTTC.

There are many counts of this clonotype. The junction departs from the called germline gene at one end, perhaps through a read error. This chain links TRBV11-2 with TRBJ2-5; 11 positions agree with TRBD2. Germline CDR1 reads SGHAT; CDR2 reads FQNNGV. This CDR3 comprises 15 residues. The CDR3, as DNA: TGTGCCAGCAGTTTAGCGGGAGGGCACCAAGAGACCCAGTACTTC. As protein: CASSLAGGHQETQYF. The full variable domain, rest sourced from reference TRBV11-2 and TRBJ2-5, is EAGVAQSPRYKIIEKRQSVAFWCNPISGHATLYWYQQILGQGPKLLIQFQNNGVVDDSQLPKDRFSAERLKGVDSTLKIQPAKLEDSAVYLCASSLAGGHQETQYFGPGTRLLVL.

This clonotype has ten or more counts. This sequence joins TRBV29-1 and TRBJ2-7, with D uncertain. This CDR3 spans 10 amino acids. Trimming stripped 6 bases from V and 7 bases from J, with 10 bases between. CDR1 and CDR2 (germline): SQVTM, ANQGSEA. The CDR3 DNA reads TGCAGCGTACGGGCGAGGGAGCAGTACTTC. It translates to CSVRAREQYF.

J is TRBJ1-2 and V is TRBV4-2; TRBD1 is a possible D gene (5 bases). The CDR3 length is 13 residues. Germline assignment: CDR1 LGHNA and CDR2 YNFKEQ. V gave up 0 bases and J gave up 8 bases, with 10 bases separating them. CDR3 sequence (DNA): TGTGCCAGCAGCCAAGATATGACAGACGGCTACACCTTC. This sequence encodes CASSQDMTDGYTF.

The rearrangement joins TRBV7-2 to TRBJ2-7, with D hard to call. The CDR3 loop spans 15 amino acids. Deletions cut 0 bases from V and 2 bases from J, with 11 bases between. Looked up from germline, CDR1 is SGHTA and CDR2 is FQGNSA. The CDR3 DNA sequence: TGTGCCAGCAGCTTAGCCCCGCTCTCAACCTACGAGCAGTACTTC. Its translation is CASSLAPLSTYEQYF.

Details on this clonotype: A much larger clone differs from this one at a single base, so this may be a read error. The chain joins TRBV12-3 or TRBV12-4 to TRBJ2-1; 8 bases are a match to TRBD2. V trimming: 6 bases; J trimming: 6 bases; junction bases outside the gene matches: 13. The CDR3 is 16 residues long. CDR3 sequence: CASREKAGEGINEQFF. CDR3 bases: TGTGCCAGCAGGGAAAAAGCGGGAGAAGGAATCAATGAGCAGTTCTTC.

There are many counts of this clonotype. The J gene is TRBJ2-7, the V gene TRBV2; D remains ambiguous. This CDR3 spans 13 amino acids. Germline-derived CDR1 and CDR2 are SNHLY and FYNNEI. Trimming shortened V by 6 bases and J by 4 bases, and 13 bases separated the two germline ends. The CDR3 loop is CASSPYQLYEQYF. The CDR3, as DNA: TGTGCCAGCAGCCCATACCAACTATACGAGCAGTACTTC.

This clonotype was observed a handful of times. The chain combines TRBV5-1 with TRBJ2-1, with TRBD1 matching 9 bases. V dropped 7 bases and J dropped 7; count of bases not matched to a gene: 9. Germline values: CDR1 SGHRS, CDR2 YFSETQ. The length of the CDR3 is 14 residues. CDR3 in amino acids: CASDEGTGRNEQFF. The DNA for the CDR3 is TGCGCCAGCGACGAGGGGACAGGGAGGAATGAGCAGTTCTTC.

In its sample, this clonotype was seen a few times. The chain employs TRBV20-1 and TRBJ1-6; D is perhaps TRBD1 (5 bases). Germline V gene sequence: CDR1 DFQATT, CDR2 SNEGSKA (reference sequence). The CDR3 totals 13 residues. Trimming removed 0 bases from V and 14 bases from J, with 14 bases in between. The CDR3 sequence is CSARDGTFSALHF. Written as DNA, the CDR3 is TGCAGTGCTAGAGATGGGACCTTCTCGGCCCTCCACTTT.

This chain links TRBV6-2 or TRBV6-3 with TRBJ2-2; D is unresolved. This CDR3 region has 15 residues. V was trimmed by 3 bases and J by 0 bases, leaving 8 bases between them. Germline lookup yields CDR1 MNHEY and CDR2 SVGEGT. This CDR3 reads CASSYLVSNTGELFF. Here the CDR3 DNA reads TGTGCCAGCAGTTATTTAGTCTCGAACACCGGGGAGCTGTTTTTT.

This clonotype has at least ten counts. J is TRBJ2-5 and V is TRBV27, with D uncertain. Germline loops: CDR1 MNHEY, CDR2 SMNVEV (reference sequence). V lost 1 base and J 9 bases, leaving 15 bases between the germline ends. There are 14 residues in the CDR3. CDR3 in DNA: TGTGCCAGCAGTTTATTTGGTGGTCGAGTAGCCCAGTACTTC. Its translation is CASSLFGGRVAQYF.

This clonotype was seen many times. An end of the junction differs from the germline gene, which may be a read error. The chain carries TRBV7-2 and TRBJ2-7, with TRBD2 matching over 11 bases. Germline V gene sequence: CDR1 SGHTA, CDR2 FQGNSA. The CDR3 is 15 residues long. DNA of the CDR3: TGTGCCAGCAGCCTAGCGGGAGGTGTGAACTACGAGCAGTACTTC. The encoded protein is CASSLAGGVNYEQYF.

This clonotype was counted many times. The chain uses TRBV29-1 and TRBJ2-2, with 9 bases that match TRBD2. V lost 6 bases and J lost 1; bases outside the gene matches: 3. The CDR3 has 14 amino acids. Germline V gene sequence: CDR1 SQVTM, CDR2 ANQGSEA. CDR3 DNA: TGCAGCGTCGCTAGCGGGGTGAACACCGGGGAGCTGTTTTTT. This codes for CSVASGVNTGELFF.

In its sample, this clonotype was seen a few times. The chain is built from TRBV7-8 and TRBJ1-1, with TRBD1 as a possible D gene (6 bases). Trimming cost V 2 bases and J 0 bases, with 10 bases left between them. The CDR3 length is 15 residues. CDR1 and CDR2 from the germline V gene are SGHVS and FQNEAQ. CDR3 region: CASSLTGRLNTEAFF. DNA for the CDR3: TGTGCCAGCAGCTTAACAGGGCGATTGAACACTGAAGCTTTCTTT. Full variable domain (remainder filled in from reference TRBV7-8 and TRBJ1-1): GAGVSQSPRYKVAKRGQDVALRCDPISGHVSLFWYQQALGQGPEFLTYFQNEAQLDKSGLPSDRFFAERPEGSVSTLKIQRTQQEDSAVYLCASSLTGRLNTEAFFGQGTRLTVV.

The table lists this clonotype with a few counts. This rearrangement joins TRBV7-9 to TRBJ1-2; 7 nucleotides match TRBD1. The CDR3 loop spans 14 amino acids. Losses at the gene ends were 7 bases for V and 8 bases for J; bases not matched to a gene: 13. CDR1 is SEHNR, CDR2 FQNEAQ, per germline (reference sequence). CDR3 coding DNA: TGTGCCAGCACCGCCGACAGGGAAGGACGGGGCTACACCTTC. This sequence encodes CASTADREGRGYTF.

The gene calls are TRBV7-2 and TRBJ2-7; D unresolved. The CDR3 is 14 residues long. V was cut by 0 bases and J by 4 bases, with 10 bases left in between. Germline CDR1 and CDR2: SGHTA and FQGNSA. In DNA form, the CDR3 reads TGTGCCAGCAGCTTAGCCGTTAAAGGGTACGAGCAGTACTTC. It specifies CASSLAVKGYEQYF.

The table lists this clonotype with a few counts. The rearrangement joins TRBV29-1 to TRBJ2-5; 12 positions match TRBD2. CDR1 SQVTM and CDR2 ANQGSEA come from the germline V gene. The CDR3 extends over 16 amino acids. Trimming took 3 bases from V and 1 from J; bases not matched to a gene: 6. Here the CDR3 DNA reads TGCAGCGTTGAGTCCCCTAGCGGGAGGGCCCAAGAGACCCAGTACTTC. This gives the protein CSVESPSGRAQETQYF.

The table lists this clonotype with a few counts. This chain joins TRBV7-2 and TRBJ2-1; 7 bases match TRBD2. Germline loops: CDR1 SGHTA, CDR2 FQGNSA. The CDR3 sequence is 16 residues long. Trimming at V came to 4 bases and at J to 0 bases, leaving 6 bases not matched to a gene. In DNA form, the CDR3 reads TGTGCCAGCAGCTCTAGCGGCGATAGCTCCTACAATGAGCAGTTCTTC. It codes for CASSSSGDSSYNEQFF.

This clonotype was observed a few times. The chain joins TRBV6-5 to TRBJ1-4; D is possibly TRBD1 (6 bases). The CDR3 covers 15 residues. CDR1 is MNHEY, CDR2 SVGAGI, per germline. Trimming left V 8 bases short and J 10 bases short, with 23 bases between. The chain's CDR3 is CASQKGEVGNAKLFF. As DNA, the CDR3 is TGTGCCAGCCAAAAGGGGGAGGTAGGGAACGCAAAACTGTTTTTT.

This clonotype was observed many times. The chain carries TRBV5-1 and TRBJ1-5; D remains ambiguous. Germline CDR1 is SGHRS and CDR2 is YFSETQ. Between the trimmed V and J ends, which lost 4 bases and 0 bases, there was a span of 11 bases. CDR3 length equals 15 residues. The CDR3: CASSPSGDSNQPQHF. The CDR3 DNA is TGCGCCAGCAGCCCCAGCGGGGATAGCAATCAGCCCCAGCATTTT.

This clonotype has at least ten counts. This rearrangement joins TRBV6-1 to TRBJ2-2; 9 bases align to TRBD2. The CDR3 extends over 15 amino acids. The germline CDR1 and CDR2 sequences are MNHNS and SASEGT. The J segment lost 3 bases and the V segment lost 6 bases, leaving 5 bases of the junction unmatched. The CDR3 is CASSLTSGDTGELFF. The CDR3 region has the DNA TGTGCCAGCAGCCTGACTAGCGGTGACACCGGGGAGCTGTTTTTT.